These 9 T cell receptor beta chains were all obtained from the same sample, sequenced in a study of a mutant IDH1 vaccine in newly diagnosed glioma. Their antigens are not known. The assay was immunoSEQ multiplex PCR, and TCRdb's table has in-frame clones only and misses some. The table has 50,000 to 65,000 clones, around 86% seen once. Indicated time point: week 23, last vaccination. Every vaccine dose comprised 300 ug of mutant IDH1 20-mer peptide plus topical imiquimod. The specimen was PBMCs, collected from a glioma patient whose treatment included an IDH1 peptide vaccine. These receptors all stem from a man between 35 and 55 years old with glioma.

The rearrangement links TRBV6-4 to TRBJ2-1; tentatively, D is TRBD2 (6 bases). Trimming cost V 5 bases and J 10 bases, with 12 bases left between them. Germline loops: CDR1 MRHNA, CDR2 SNTAGT. The CDR3 runs 12 residues. CDR3 bases: TGTGCCAGCAGTCCTGAAGGGAGGGAGCAGTTCTTC. The encoded protein is CASSPEGREQFF.

This chain connects TRBV5-8 to TRBJ2-4; D is unclear. Trimming removed 1 base from V and 0 bases from J, with 5 bases in between. Germline V lookup: CDR1 SGHTS, CDR2 YDEGEE. The CDR3 loop spans 14 amino acids. Here the CDR3 DNA reads TGTGCCAGCAGCTTGTTACTAGCCAAAAACATTCAGTACTTC. Protein sequence: CASSLLLAKNIQYF.

This clone showed up just once. The chain links TRBV15 to TRBJ2-5, with D maybe TRBD1 (6 bases). The tail of the sequence fits TRBJ2-7 better, so the J call may be wrong. This CDR3 has 13 amino acids. The germline gives CDR1 LNHNV, CDR2 YYDKDF (reference sequence). As DNA, the CDR3 is TGTGCCACCAGTAGGGGGAATGCGGCCGAGCAGTACTTC. Its protein product is CATSRGNAAEQYF.

The gene calls are TRBV6-6 and TRBJ2-2, with a possible D match to TRBD1 (6 bases). The V and J ends lost 0 bases and 4 bases respectively, with 9 bases between them. This CDR3 has 15 residues. The germline V gene encodes CDR1 MNHNY and CDR2 SVGAGI (reference sequence). The CDR3: CASSYSSGVTGELFF. The CDR3 region has the DNA TGTGCCAGCAGTTACTCCTCAGGGGTCACCGGGGAGCTGTTTTTT.

This chain joins TRBV5-6 and TRBJ2-2; a possible D gene is TRBD1 (6 bases). The V end was cut by 3 bases, the J end by 0 bases, with 12 bases between. Germline V CDR1 and CDR2: SGHDT, YYEEEE. The CDR3 is 16 amino acids. The CDR3 sequence: CASSYQGQPNTGELFF. The CDR3 DNA is TGTGCCAGCAGCTATCAAGGACAGCCGAACACCGGGGAGCTGTTTTTT. Full variable domain (remainder filled in from reference TRBV5-6 and TRBJ2-2): DAGVTQSPTHLIKTRGQQVTLRCSPKSGHDTVSWYQQALGQGPQFIFQYYEEEERQRGNFPDRFSGHQFPNYSSELNVNALLLGDSALYLCASSYQGQPNTGELFFGEGSRLTVL.

The CDR3 sequence: CASSQDMDNEQFF. CDR3 bases: TGTGCCAGCAGCCAAGATATGGACAATGAGCAGTTCTTC. The chain has TRBV14 and TRBJ2-1, with unresolved D. The V end lost 0 bases, the J end lost 5 bases, and 5 bases lay between the germline ends. The CDR3 has 13 residues. Per germline, CDR1 SGHDN and CDR2 FVKESK.

The chain is built from TRBV19 and TRBJ1-4; no reliable D call. There are 14 residues in the CDR3. Germline V CDR1 and CDR2: LNHDA, SQIVND (reference sequence). Trimming removed 5 bases at V and 4 bases at J, with 11 bases between. Here the CDR3 DNA reads TGTGCCAGTAGTTCTCAAGGTTATAATGAAAAACTGTTTTTT. Amino acids: CASSSQGYNEKLFF.

The CDR3 DNA is TGCGCCAGCAGCTTGGAGGCCCGTAGCTCTGGAAACACCATATATTTT. Amino acid sequence: CASSLEARSSGNTIYF. The chain links TRBV5-1 to TRBJ1-3, with D unresolved. Germline lookup yields CDR1 SGHRS and CDR2 YFSETQ. Trimming took 0 bases from V and 0 from J, leaving 10 bases between them. The length of the CDR3 is 16 residues.

The chain employs TRBV11-2 and TRBJ2-3; maybe TRBD2 (6 bases). Germline V gene sequence: CDR1 SGHAT, CDR2 FQNNGV. The V end was cut by 2 bases, the J end by 4 bases, with 16 bases between. The CDR3 runs to 16 residues. CDR3 amino acids: CASSLISGRGADTQYF. The CDR3 nucleotides read TGTGCCAGCAGCTTAATCAGCGGGCGAGGCGCAGATACGCAGTATTTT.